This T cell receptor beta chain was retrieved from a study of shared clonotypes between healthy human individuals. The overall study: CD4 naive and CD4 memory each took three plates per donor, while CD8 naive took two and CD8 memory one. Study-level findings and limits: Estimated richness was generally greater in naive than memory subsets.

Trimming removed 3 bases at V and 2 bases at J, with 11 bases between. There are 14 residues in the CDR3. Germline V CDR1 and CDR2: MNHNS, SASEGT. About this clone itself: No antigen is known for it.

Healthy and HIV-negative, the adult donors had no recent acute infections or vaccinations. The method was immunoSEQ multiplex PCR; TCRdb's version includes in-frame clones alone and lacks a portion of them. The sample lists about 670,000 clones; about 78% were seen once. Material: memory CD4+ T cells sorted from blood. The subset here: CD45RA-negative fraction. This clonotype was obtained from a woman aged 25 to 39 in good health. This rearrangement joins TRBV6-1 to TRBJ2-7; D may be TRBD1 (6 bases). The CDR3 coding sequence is TGTGCCAGCAGTGACAGGGGACCTACCTACGAGCAGTACTTC. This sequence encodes CASSDRGPTYEQYF.